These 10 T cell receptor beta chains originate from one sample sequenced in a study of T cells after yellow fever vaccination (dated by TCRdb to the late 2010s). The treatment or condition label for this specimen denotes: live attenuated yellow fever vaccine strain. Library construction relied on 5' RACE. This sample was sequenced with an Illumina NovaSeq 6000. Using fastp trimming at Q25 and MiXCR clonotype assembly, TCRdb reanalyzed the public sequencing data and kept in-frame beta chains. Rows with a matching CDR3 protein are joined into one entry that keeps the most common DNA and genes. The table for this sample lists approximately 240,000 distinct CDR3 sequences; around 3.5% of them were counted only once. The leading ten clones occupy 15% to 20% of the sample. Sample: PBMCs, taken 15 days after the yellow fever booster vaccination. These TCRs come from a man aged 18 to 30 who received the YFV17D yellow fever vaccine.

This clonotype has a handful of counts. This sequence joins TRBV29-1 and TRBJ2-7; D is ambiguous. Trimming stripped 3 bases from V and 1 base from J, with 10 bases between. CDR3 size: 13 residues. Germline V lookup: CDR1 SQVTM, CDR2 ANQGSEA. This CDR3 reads CSVERPESYEQYF. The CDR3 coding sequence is TGCAGCGTTGAGCGGCCAGAATCCTACGAGCAGTACTTC.

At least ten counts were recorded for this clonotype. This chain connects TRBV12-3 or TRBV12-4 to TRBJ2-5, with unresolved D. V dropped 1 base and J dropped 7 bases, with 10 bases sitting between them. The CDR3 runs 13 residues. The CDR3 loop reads CASSLVASGTQYF. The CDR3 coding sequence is TGTGCCAGCAGTTTAGTGGCCTCCGGGACCCAGTACTTC.

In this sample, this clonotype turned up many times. CDR3 loop: CSVPGQGSYEQYF. The CDR3 DNA follows: TGCAGTGTACCGGGACAGGGGTCCTACGAGCAGTACTTC. The genes are TRBV20-1 and TRBJ2-7; TRBD1 aligns across 10 bases. The V and J ends lost 7 bases and 1 base, in that order; junction bases with no gene match: 4. The CDR3 is 13 residues long. Looked up from germline, CDR1 is DFQATT and CDR2 is SNEGSKA (reference sequence).

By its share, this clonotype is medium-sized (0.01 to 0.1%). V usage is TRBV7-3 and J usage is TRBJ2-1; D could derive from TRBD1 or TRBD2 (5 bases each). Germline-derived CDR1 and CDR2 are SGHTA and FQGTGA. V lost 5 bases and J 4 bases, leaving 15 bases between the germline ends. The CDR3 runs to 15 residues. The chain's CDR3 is CASSRGASGYNEQFF. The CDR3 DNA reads TGTGCCAGCAGCCGAGGGGCCTCCGGGTACAATGAGCAGTTCTTC.

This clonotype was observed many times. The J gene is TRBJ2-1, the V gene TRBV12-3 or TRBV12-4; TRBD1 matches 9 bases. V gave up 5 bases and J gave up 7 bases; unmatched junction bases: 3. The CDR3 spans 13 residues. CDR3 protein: CASSAGTGNEQFF. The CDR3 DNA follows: TGTGCCAGCAGTGCCGGGACAGGGAATGAGCAGTTCTTC.

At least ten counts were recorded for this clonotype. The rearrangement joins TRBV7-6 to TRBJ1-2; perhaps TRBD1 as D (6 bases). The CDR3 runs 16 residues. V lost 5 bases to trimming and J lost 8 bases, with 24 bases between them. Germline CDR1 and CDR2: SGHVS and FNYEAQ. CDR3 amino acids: CASSPGGVRGPSGYTF. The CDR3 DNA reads TGTGCCAGCAGCCCAGGAGGCGTCAGGGGACCTTCCGGCTACACCTTC.

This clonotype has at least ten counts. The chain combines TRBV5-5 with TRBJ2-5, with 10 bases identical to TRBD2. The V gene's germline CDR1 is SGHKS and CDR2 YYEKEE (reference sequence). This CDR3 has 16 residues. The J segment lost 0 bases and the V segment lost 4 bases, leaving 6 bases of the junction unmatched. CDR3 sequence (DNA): TGTGCCAGCAGCAGAGGACTAGCGGCAAACCAAGAGACCCAGTACTTC. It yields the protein CASSRGLAANQETQYF.

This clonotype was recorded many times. CDR3 bases: TGCGCCAGCAGCGATACTCAGGGGATTGGTTCACCCCTCCACTTT. It specifies CASSDTQGIGSPLHF. The chain is built from TRBV4-3 and TRBJ1-6; possible D gene TRBD1, 6 bases. Germline V lookup: CDR1 LGHNA, CDR2 YSLEER. The ends were cut back, 5 bases at V and 9 bases at J, with 17 bases in the middle. This CDR3 is 15 amino acids long.

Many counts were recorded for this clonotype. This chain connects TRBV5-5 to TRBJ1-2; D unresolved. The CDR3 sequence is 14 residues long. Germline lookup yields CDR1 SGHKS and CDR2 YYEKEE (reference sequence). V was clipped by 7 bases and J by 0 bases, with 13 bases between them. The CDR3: CASARGVTNYGYTF. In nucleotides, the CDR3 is TGTGCCAGCGCCCGAGGAGTAACTAACTATGGCTACACCTTC.

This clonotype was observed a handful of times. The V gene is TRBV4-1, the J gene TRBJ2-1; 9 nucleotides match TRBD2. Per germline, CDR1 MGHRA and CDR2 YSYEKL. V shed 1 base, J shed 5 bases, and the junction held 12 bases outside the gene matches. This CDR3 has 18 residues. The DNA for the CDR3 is TGCGCCAGCAGCCAAGTGGCGGGGGGGCAAATCTTTAACAATGAGCAGTTCTTC. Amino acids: CASSQVAGGQIFNNEQFF.